This T cell receptor beta chain came from a study of CD8 T cells in Susac syndrome. Per germline, CDR1 LGHDT and CDR2 YNNKEL (reference sequence). The CDR3 consists of 14 residues. The V and J ends lost 3 bases and 7 bases respectively, with 10 bases between them. Sequencing of TCR beta was performed on blood CD8+ and CD4+ T cells. RNA amounts of 0.5 to 1 ug underwent reverse transcription with random hexamers. Across 54 Vbeta and 13 Jbeta, TCR beta CDR3 was amplified with immunoSEQ multiplex PCR. TCRdb redid the calling of the immunoSEQ multiplex PCR reads with MiXCR, one entry per CDR3 protein. The sample carries 190,000 or so distinct CDR3 sequences, about 95% recorded once.

This rearrangement joins TRBV3-1 to TRBJ1-6; D is undetermined. This clonotype originated in a human donor with multiple sclerosis. The source material was CD4+ T cells from PBMCs. CDR3 in amino acids: CASSHQALNSPLHF. The CDR3 nucleotides are TGTGCCAGCAGCCATCAGGCCCTGAATTCACCCCTCCACTTT.